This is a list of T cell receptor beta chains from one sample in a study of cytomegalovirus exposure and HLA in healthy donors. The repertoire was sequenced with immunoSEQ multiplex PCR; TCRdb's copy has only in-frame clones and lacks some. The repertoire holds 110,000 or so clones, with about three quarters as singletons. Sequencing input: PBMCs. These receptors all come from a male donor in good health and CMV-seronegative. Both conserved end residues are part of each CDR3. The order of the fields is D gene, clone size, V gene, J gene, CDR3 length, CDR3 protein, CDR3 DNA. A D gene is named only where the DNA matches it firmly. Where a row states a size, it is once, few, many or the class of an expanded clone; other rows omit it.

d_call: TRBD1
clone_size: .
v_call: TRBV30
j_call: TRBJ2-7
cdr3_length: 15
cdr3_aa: CAWNYPGQGKTEQYF
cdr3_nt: TGTGCCTGGAACTATCCGGGACAGGGGAAAACCGAGCAGTACTTC

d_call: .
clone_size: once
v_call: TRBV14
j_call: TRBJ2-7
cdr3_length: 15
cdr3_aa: CASSQHAGIDYEQYF
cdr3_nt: TGTGCCAGCAGCCAACACGCGGGAATAGACTACGAGCAGTACTTC

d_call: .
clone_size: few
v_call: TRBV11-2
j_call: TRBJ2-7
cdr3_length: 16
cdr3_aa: CASTPIRGTSQYEQYF
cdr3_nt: TGTGCCAGCACCCCCATCCGCGGGACTTCCCAGTACGAGCAGTACTTC

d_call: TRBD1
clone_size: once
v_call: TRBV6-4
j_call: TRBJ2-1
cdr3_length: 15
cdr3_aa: CASSALGQGVDEQFF
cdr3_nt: TGTGCCAGCAGTGCCCTGGGACAGGGGGTCGATGAGCAGTTCTTC

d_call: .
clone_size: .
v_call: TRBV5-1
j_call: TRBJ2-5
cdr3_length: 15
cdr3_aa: CASSLARQPQETQYF
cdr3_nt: TGCGCCAGCAGCTTGGCCAGACAGCCCCAAGAGACCCAGTACTTC

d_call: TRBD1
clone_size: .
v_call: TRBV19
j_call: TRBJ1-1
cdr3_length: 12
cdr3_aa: CASRNRGPEAFF
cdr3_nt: TGTGCCAGTAGAAACAGGGGGCCTGAAGCTTTCTTT

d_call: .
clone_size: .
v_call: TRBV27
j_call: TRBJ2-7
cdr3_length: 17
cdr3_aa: CASIPLGAGRSSYEQYF
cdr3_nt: TGTGCCAGCATTCCCCTAGGGGCGGGGCGGAGCTCCTACGAGCAGTACTTC

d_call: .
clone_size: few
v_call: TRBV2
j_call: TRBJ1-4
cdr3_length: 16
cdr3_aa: CASREQRGLTNEKLFF
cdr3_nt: TGTGCCAGCAGGGAACAGAGAGGGCTTACTAATGAAAAACTGTTTTTT

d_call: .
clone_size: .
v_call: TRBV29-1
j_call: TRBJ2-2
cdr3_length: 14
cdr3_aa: CSVGGRQGTGELFF
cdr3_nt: TGCAGCGTTGGAGGGAGGCAGGGCACCGGGGAGCTGTTTTTT

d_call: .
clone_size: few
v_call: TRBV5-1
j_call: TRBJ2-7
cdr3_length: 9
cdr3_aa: CGGSYEQYF
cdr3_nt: TGCGGAGGGTCCTACGAGCAGTACTTC

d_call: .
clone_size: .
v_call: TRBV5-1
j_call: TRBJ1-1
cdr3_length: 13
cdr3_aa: CASSFGGNTEAFF
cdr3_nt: TGCGCCAGCAGCTTCGGGGGGAACACTGAAGCTTTCTTT

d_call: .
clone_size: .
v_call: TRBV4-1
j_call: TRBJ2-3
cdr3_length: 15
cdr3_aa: CASSRGELATDTQYF
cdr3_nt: TGCGCCAGCAGCCGTGGGGAGCTAGCCACAGATACGCAGTATTTT

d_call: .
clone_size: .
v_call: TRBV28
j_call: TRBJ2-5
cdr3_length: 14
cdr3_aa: CASTPFSGGETQYF
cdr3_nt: TGTGCCAGCACCCCCTTTTCCGGGGGAGAGACCCAGTACTTC

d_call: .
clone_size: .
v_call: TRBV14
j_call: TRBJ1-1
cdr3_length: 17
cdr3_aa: CASSQDPRGLVDTEAFF
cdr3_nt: TGTGCCAGCAGCCAAGATCCCAGGGGCTTGGTGGACACTGAAGCTTTCTTT

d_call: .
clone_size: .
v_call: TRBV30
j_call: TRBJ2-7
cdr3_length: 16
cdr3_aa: CAWSPGAGYRSYEQYF
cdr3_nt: TGTGCCTGGAGTCCCGGGGCGGGGTACCGCTCCTACGAGCAGTACTTC

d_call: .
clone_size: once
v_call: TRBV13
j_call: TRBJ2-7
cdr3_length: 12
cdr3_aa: CASSGADYEQYF
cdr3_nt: TGTGCCAGCAGCGGGGCTGACTACGAGCAGTACTTC

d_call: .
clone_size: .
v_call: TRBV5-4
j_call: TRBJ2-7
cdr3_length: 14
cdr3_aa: CASSGIQGTYEQYF
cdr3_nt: TGTGCCAGCAGCGGGATTCAGGGTACCTACGAGCAGTACTTC

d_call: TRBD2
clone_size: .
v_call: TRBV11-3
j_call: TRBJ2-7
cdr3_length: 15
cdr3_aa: CASSLEAGVNGEQYF
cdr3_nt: TGTGCCAGCAGCTTAGAGGCGGGGGTAAATGGCGAGCAGTACTTC

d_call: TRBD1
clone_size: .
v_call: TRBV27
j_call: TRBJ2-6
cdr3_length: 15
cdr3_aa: CASRTGGSGANVLTF
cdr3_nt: TGTGCCAGCAGAACAGGGGGCTCTGGGGCCAACGTCCTGACTTTC

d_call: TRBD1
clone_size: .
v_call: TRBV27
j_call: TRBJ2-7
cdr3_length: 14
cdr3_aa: CASSGTGTSYEQYF
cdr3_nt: TGTGCCAGCAGCGGGACAGGGACTTCCTACGAGCAGTACTTC

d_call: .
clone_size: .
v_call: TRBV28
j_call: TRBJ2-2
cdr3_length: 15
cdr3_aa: CVSGPGDRNTGELFF
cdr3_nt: TGTGTCAGCGGCCCAGGGGATCGTAACACCGGGGAGCTGTTTTTT

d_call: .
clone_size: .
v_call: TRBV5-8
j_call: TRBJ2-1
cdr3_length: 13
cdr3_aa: CASSLGTDNEQFF
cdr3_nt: TGTGCCAGCAGCTTGGGGACAGACAATGAGCAGTTCTTC

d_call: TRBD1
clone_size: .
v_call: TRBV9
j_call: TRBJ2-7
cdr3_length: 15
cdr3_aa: CASSRGQGGDYEQYF
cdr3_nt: TGTGCCAGCAGCCGAGGACAGGGGGGGGACTACGAGCAGTACTTC

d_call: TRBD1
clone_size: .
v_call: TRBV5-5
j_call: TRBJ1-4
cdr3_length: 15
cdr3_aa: CASSPQGARNEKLFF
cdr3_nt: TGTGCCAGCAGCCCTCAGGGGGCGCGTAATGAAAAACTGTTTTTT

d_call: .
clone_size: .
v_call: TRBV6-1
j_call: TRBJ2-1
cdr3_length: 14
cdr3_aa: CASRPSLPVHEQFF
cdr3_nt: TGTGCCAGCAGGCCCTCTCTTCCGGTGCATGAGCAGTTCTTC

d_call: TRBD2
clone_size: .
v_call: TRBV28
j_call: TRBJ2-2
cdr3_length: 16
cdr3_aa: CASSFAGRADTGELFF
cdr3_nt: TGTGCCAGCAGTTTTGCCGGGAGGGCCGACACCGGGGAGCTGTTTTTT

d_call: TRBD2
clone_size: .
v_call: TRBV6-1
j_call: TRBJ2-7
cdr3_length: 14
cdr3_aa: CASRVSGRAHEQYF
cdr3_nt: TGTGCCAGCAGGGTCAGCGGGAGGGCCCACGAGCAGTACTTC

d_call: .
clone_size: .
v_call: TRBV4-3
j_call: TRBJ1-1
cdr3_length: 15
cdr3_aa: CASSQVGTGRTEAFF
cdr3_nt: TGCGCCAGCAGCCAAGTAGGGACGGGGAGGACTGAAGCTTTCTTT

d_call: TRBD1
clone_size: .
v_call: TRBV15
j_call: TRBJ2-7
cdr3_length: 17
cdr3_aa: CATSSPSGTVSSYEQYF
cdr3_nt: TGTGCCACCAGCAGTCCATCCGGGACAGTTTCTTCCTACGAGCAGTACTTC

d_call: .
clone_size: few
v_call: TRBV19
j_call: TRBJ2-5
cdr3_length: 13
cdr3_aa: CASSRAPSETQYF
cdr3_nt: TGTGCCAGTAGTAGGGCCCCGTCGGAGACCCAGTACTTC

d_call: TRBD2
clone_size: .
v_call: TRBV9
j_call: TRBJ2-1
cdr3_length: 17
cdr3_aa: CASSVPGGGRAGNEQFF
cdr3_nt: TGTGCCAGCAGCGTACCCGGGGGCGGGAGGGCCGGAAATGAGCAGTTCTTC

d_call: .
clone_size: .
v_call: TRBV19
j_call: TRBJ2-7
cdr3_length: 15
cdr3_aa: CASSIARRGTYEQYF
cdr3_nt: TGTGCCAGTAGTATAGCCCGACGAGGAACCTACGAGCAGTACTTC

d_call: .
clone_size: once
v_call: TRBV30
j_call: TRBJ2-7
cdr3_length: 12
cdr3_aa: CAWSGLAYEQYF
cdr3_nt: TGTGCCTGGAGCGGACTGGCCTACGAGCAGTACTTC

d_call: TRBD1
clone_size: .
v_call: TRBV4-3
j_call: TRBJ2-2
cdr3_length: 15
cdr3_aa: CASRQGDRGTGELFF
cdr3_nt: TGCGCCAGCAGACAGGGGGACAGGGGCACCGGGGAGCTGTTTTTT

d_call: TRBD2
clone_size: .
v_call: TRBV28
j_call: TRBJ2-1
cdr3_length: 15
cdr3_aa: CASSLMTSGRVEQFF
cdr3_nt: TGTGCCAGCAGTTTAATGACTAGCGGGAGAGTTGAGCAGTTCTTC

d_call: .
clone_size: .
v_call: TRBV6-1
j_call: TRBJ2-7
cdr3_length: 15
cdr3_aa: CASSEASGGIYEQYF
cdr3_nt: TGTGCCAGCAGTGAAGCGTCAGGAGGAATCTACGAGCAGTACTTC

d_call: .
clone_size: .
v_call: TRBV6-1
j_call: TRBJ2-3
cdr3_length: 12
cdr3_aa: CASSEARDTQYF
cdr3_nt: TGTGCCAGCAGTGAAGCGAGAGATACGCAGTATTTT

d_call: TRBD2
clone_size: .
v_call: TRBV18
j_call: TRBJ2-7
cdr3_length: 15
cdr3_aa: CASSPPQREGNEQYF
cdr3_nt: TGTGCCAGCTCACCACCCCAGCGGGAGGGCAACGAGCAGTACTTC

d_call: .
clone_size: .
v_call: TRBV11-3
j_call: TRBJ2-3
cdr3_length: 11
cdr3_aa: CASSLSHTQYF
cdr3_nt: TGTGCCAGCAGCTTGAGTCATACGCAGTATTTT

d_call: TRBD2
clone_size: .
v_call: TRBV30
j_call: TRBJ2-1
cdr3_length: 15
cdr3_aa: CAWSALAGGRGEQFF
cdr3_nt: TGTGCCTGGAGTGCCTTAGCGGGAGGGCGGGGTGAGCAGTTCTTC

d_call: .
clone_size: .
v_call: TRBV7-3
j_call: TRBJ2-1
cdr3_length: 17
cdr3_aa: CASSIKPPGVGYNEQFF
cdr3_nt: TGTGCCAGCAGCATAAAACCCCCGGGGGTTGGGTACAATGAGCAGTTCTTC

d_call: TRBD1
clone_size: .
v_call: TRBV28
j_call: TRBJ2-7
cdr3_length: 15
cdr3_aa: CASSYRGLISYEQYF
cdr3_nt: TGTGCCAGCAGCTACAGGGGGCTAATCTCCTACGAGCAGTACTTC